This T cell receptor beta chain derives from a study of blood T cell repertoires in COVID-19. About the research overall: The analysed material was cDNA or gDNA that came from T cells, B-cell-depleted T cells, or PBMCs.

All enrollees were about 18 to 89 years old and from 24 US areas. Shortly before study entry, within 2 weeks, exposed participants had met a COVID-19 case. Per the study methods: Amplification with reference gene primers provided the estimates of nucleated cell counts. Clones were sequenced by immunoSEQ multiplex PCR, and TCRdb holds only the in-frame ones, with some missing. Clonal size and the V and J genes are those of that table, whereas D and trimming came from the DNA. The table includes some 300,000 clones, 90% detected once. The CDR3 spans 14 residues. Germline CDR1 reads LGHDT; CDR2 reads YNNKEL (reference sequence). Trimming stripped 4 bases from V and 2 bases from J, with 12 bases between.

What was sequenced was PBMCs or T cells enriched from blood (not recorded which). This sequence joins TRBV3-1 (or the pseudogene TRBV3-2) and TRBJ2-7, with a weak D call TRBD1 (6 bases). The TCR comes from a woman aged 30 to 39 who had been exposed to COVID-19. Here the CDR3 reads CASSRTARPYEQYF. In DNA form, the CDR3 reads TGTGCCAGCAGCCGGACAGCGCGCCCCTACGAGCAGTACTTC.